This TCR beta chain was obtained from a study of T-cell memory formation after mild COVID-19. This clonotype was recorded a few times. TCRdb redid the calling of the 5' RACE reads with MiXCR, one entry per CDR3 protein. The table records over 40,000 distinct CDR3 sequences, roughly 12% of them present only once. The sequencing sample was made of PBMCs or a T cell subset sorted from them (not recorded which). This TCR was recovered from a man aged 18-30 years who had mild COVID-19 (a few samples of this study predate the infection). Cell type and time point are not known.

Written as DNA, the CDR3 is TGTGCCAGCAGTGCAAGACAGGGGGACACTGAAGCTTTCTTT. Its protein is CASSARQGDTEAFF. The chain joins TRBV12-3 or TRBV12-4 to TRBJ1-1; TRBD1 aligns across 9 bases. V was clipped by 5 bases and J by 3 bases; unmatched bases: 4. This CDR3 is 14 amino acids long.